This T cell receptor (beta chain) was captured in a study of blood T cell repertoires in COVID-19. The data were produced by immunoSEQ multiplex PCR, yet TCRdb's version contains in-frame clones alone and is incomplete. The table includes under 250,000 clones, over 80% detected once. The CDR3 runs to 14 residues. Germline CDR1 SNHLY, CDR2 FYNNEI. With 6 bases clipped from V and 7 bases from J, the junction kept 4 bases outside the gene matches. V usage is TRBV2 and J usage is TRBJ1-4; 11 positions agree with TRBD1. Sequences were obtained from PBMCs or T cells enriched from blood (not recorded which). This TCR was recovered from a woman in her forties who had been exposed to COVID-19. For the CDR3, the DNA is TGTGCCAGCAGGATCGGGACAGGGGGTGAAAAACTGTTTTTT. As protein: CASRIGTGGEKLFF.